These T cell receptor beta chains were read from a single sample in a study of blood T cell repertoires in COVID-19. Clones were sequenced by immunoSEQ multiplex PCR, and TCRdb holds only the in-frame ones, with some missing. The repertoire has around 250,000 clones, roughly 83% of them found once; the top ten carry roughly 6.2%. Material for sequencing was peripheral blood. All receptors come from a woman aged 80 or older with COVID-19, enrolled during active disease. Both conserved end residues are trimmed from each CDR3.

j_call v_call cdr3_aa
TRBJ2-7 TRBV7-2 ASSRGGTSGYEQY
TRBJ2-6 TRBV19 ASSIGRSSGANVLT
TRBJ2-2 TRBV7-2 ASSLLFNTGELF
TRBJ1-4 TRBV9 ASSGGSGQANEKLF
TRBJ1-1 TRBV7-3 ASSLTSTGTEAF
TRBJ1-6 TRBV27 ASSRDRGSYNSPLH
TRBJ1-3 TRBV19 ASGIRGGGNTIY
TRBJ2-3 TRBV5-1 ASSLGTSTDTQY
TRBJ2-5 TRBV3-1/TRBV3-2 ASSQGSGGAGKETQY
TRBJ1-1 TRBV19 ASSIRSPGRNTEAF
TRBJ1-5 TRBV6-5 ASSTGFRNQPQH
TRBJ2-3 TRBV2 ASQSGTGSTDTQY
TRBJ2-1 TRBV24-1 ATSDPGGYNEQF
TRBJ1-4 TRBV7-2 ASSFQGGSEKLF
TRBJ1-1 TRBV16 ASNKNRGSNTEAF